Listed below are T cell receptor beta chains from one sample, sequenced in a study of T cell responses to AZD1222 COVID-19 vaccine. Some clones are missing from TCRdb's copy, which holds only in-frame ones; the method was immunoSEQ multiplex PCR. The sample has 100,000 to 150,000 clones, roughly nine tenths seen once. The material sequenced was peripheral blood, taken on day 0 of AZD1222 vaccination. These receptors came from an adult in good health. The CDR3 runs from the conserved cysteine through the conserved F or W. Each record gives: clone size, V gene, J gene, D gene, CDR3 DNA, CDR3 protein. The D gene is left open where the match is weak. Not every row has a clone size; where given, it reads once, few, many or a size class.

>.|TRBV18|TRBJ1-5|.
TGTGCCAGCTCACCTGACAGCTACAATCAGCCCCAGCATTTT
CASSPDSYNQPQHF
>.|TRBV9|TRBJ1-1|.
TGTGCCAGCAGCCCGTATGAACACACTGAAGCTTTCTTT
CASSPYEHTEAFF
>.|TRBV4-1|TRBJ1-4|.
TGCGCCAGCAGCGCCGAGGGGGCAACTAATGAAAAACTGTTTTTT
CASSAEGATNEKLFF
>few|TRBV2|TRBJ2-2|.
TGTGCCAGCAGTGTCACTAGAGCGGGCGGGGAGCTGTTTTTT
CASSVTRAGGELFF
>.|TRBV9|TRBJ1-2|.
TGTGCCAGCAGCGAGACCTCTGCGGGGCTTGACGGGTTGCGATTC
CASSETSAGLDGLRF
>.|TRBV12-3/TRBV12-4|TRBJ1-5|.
TGTGCCAGCAGTTTAGCAGTAGGGCAGCCCCAGCATTTT
CASSLAVGQPQHF
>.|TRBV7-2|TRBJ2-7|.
TGTGCCAGCAGCTCGGGACTCAACTACGAGCAGTACTTC
CASSSGLNYEQYF
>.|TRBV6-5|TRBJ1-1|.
TGTGCCAGCAGGATGGGACGGGCCACTGAAGCTTTCTTT
CASRMGRATEAFF
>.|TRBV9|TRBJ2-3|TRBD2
TGTGCCAGCAGCGACGGGGGGTATACGCAGTATTTT
CASSDGGYTQYF
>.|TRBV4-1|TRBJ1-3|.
TGCGCCAGCAGCCAGATAGCGGAAGCGTTTGGAAACACCATATATTTT
CASSQIAEAFGNTIYF
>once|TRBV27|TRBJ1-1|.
TGTGCCAGCAGTCCGAGGGGCCTGAACACTGAAGCTTTCTTT
CASSPRGLNTEAFF
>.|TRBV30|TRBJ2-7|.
TGTGCCTGCGAGGTCGGGGTCTCAACATTTGGGGAGCAGTACTTC
CACEVGVSTFGEQYF
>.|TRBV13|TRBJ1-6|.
TGTGCCAGCAGCTTAAGTCGGAGTGGGGGTTCACCCCTCCACTTT
CASSLSRSGGSPLHF
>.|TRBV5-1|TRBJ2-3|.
TGCGCCAGCAGCTTAAAGACCTCATCCCCAGATACGCAGTATTTT
CASSLKTSSPDTQYF
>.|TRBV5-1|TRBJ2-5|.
TGCGCCAGCAGCTTGGGAACATTCGAAGAGACCCAGTACTTC
CASSLGTFEETQYF
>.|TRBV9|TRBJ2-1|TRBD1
TGTGCCAGCAGCGGGGCACAGGGGTTCAATGAGCAGTTCTTC
CASSGAQGFNEQFF
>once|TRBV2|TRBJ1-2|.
TGTGCCAGCAGTGAAGGGCTGGACAAATCCTATGGCTACACCTTC
CASSEGLDKSYGYTF
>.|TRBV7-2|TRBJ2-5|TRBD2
TGTGCCAGCAGCTACGGGACTAGCGTTGAAGAGACCCAGTACTTC
CASSYGTSVEETQYF
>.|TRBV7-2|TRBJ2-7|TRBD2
TGTGCCAGCAGCTCGGGACTAGCCGCTAGCGAGCAGTACTTC
CASSSGLAASEQYF
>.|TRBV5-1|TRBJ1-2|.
TGCGCCAGCAGCTTAGGGGACCTGGGCTATGGCTACACCTTC
CASSLGDLGYGYTF
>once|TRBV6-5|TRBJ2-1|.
TGTGCCAGCACCTCCTCCGGGACAAACTACAATGAGCAGTTCTTC
CASTSSGTNYNEQFF
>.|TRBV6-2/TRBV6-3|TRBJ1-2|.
TGTGCCAGCAGTTCACAGTCTCTTAACTATGGCTACACCTTC
CASSSQSLNYGYTF
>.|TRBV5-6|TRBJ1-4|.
TGTGCCAGCAGCTCTATACAGGGAGCAGCTAATGAAAAACTGTTTTTT
CASSSIQGAANEKLFF
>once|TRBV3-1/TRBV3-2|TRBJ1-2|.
TGTGCCAGCAGCCAAGATCTGAGGACAGAAGTACACTATGGCTACACCTTC
CASSQDLRTEVHYGYTF
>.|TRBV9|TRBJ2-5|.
TGTGCCAGCAGCGTAGTAGGGGGGAACGGGGAGACCCAGTACTTC
CASSVVGGNGETQYF
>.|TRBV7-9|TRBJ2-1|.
TGTGCCAGCGCTAGCGAAAACAATGAGCAGTTCTTC
CASASENNEQFF
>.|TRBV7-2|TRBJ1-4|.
TGTGCCAGCAGACCTGGCCTAGAGGGCACTAATGAAAAACTGTTTTTT
CASRPGLEGTNEKLFF
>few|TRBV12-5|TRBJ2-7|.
TGTGCTAGTGGTTTGGTTTCGGGGGTTCGCAGCGAGCAGTACTTC
CASGLVSGVRSEQYF
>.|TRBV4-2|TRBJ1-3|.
TGTGCCAGCAGCCATCGGGACCGCTCTGGAAACACCATATATTTT
CASSHRDRSGNTIYF
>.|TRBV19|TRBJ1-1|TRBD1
TGTGCCAGTAGTATCCGGACAGGGGGACTGAACACTGAAGCTTTCTTT
CASSIRTGGLNTEAFF
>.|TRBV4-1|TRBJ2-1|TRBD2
TGCGCCAGCAGCCAAGGCCTAGCGGGGCTATCCTCCTACAATGAGCAGTTCTTC
CASSQGLAGLSSYNEQFF
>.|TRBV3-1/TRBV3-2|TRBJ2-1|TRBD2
TGTGCCAGCAGCCTAACCGGACTAGCGGGAGTTAATGAGCAGTTCTTC
CASSLTGLAGVNEQFF
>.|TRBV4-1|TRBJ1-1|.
TGCGCCAGCAGCCAAGGGTTAGGCGATCCCCCGAACACTGAAGCTTTCTTT
CASSQGLGDPPNTEAFF
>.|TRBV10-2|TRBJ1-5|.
TGCGCCAGCAGTGAGTCGCCTGATCAGCCCCAGCATTTT
CASSESPDQPQHF
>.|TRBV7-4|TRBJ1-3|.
TGTGCCAGCAGCTTAGACGGGGGAGCCAGCTCTGGAAACACCATATATTTT
CASSLDGGASSGNTIYF
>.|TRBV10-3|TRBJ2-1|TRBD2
TGTGCCATCATGGCGGGAGATGAGGATGAGCAGTTCTTC
CAIMAGDEDEQFF
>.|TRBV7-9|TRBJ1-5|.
TGTGCCAGCAGCTTAGGGGTAGTGAAGAACAATCAGCCCCAGCATTTT
CASSLGVVKNNQPQHF
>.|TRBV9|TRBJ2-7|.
TGTGCCAGCAGCTCGGGCAGCCAAGGCTACGAGCAGTACTTC
CASSSGSQGYEQYF
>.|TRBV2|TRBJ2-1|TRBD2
TGTGCCAGCACGGGGGGACTAGGTTACAATGAGCAGTTCTTC
CASTGGLGYNEQFF
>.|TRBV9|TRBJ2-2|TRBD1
TGTGCCAGCAGCGTAAGGGGGCGCCCGGACACCGGGGAGCTGTTTTTT
CASSVRGRPDTGELFF
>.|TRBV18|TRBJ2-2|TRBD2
TGTGCCAGCTCACCACCTAGCGGGAGGGCAGAAACCGGGGAGCTGTTTTTT
CASSPPSGRAETGELFF
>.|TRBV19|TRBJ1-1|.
TGTGCCAGTAGTACCGCGGGACTGCGGAACGCTGAAGCTTTCTTT
CASSTAGLRNAEAFF
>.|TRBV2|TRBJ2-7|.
TGTGCCAGCAACCACCCTAGGTCCACCTACGAGCAGTACTTC
CASNHPRSTYEQYF
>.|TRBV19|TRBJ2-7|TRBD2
TGTGCCAGTGGTCGGGGGGCCTACGAGCAGTACTTC
CASGRGAYEQYF
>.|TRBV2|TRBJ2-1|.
TGTGCCAGCAGATCGGGACAAATCAATGAGCAGTTCTTC
CASRSGQINEQFF
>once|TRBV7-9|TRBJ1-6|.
TGTGCCAGCAGTACCGGGACTCTCAATTCACCCCTCCACTTT
CASSTGTLNSPLHF
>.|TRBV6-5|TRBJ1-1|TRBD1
TGTGCCAGCAGTTACCAGGGGGGCATCACTGAAGCTTTCTTT
CASSYQGGITEAFF
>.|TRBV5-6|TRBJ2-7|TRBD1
TGTGCCAGCGGGACAGGGCCCTACGAGCAGTACTTC
CASGTGPYEQYF
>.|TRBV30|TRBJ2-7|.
TGTGCCTGGAGCTCCGGTTTCGAGACCGAGCAGTACTTC
CAWSSGFETEQYF
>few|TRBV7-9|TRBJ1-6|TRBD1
TGTGCCAGCAGCGGACGACAGGGCAGTAATTCACCCCTCCACTTT
CASSGRQGSNSPLHF
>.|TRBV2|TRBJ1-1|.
TGTGCCTGTCTAATGAACACTGAAGCTTTCTTT
CACLMNTEAFF
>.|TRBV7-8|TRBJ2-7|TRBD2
TGTGCCAGCAGCTTAGGAGGACTAGCGGGAGTATCCTACGAGCAGTACTTC
CASSLGGLAGVSYEQYF
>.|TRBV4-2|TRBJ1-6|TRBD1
TGTGCCAGCAGCCAAGCCCTTAGGACAGGGGAGAGTTCACCCCTCCACTTT
CASSQALRTGESSPLHF
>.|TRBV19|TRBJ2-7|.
TGTGCCAGTAGTATAGCCGAGGGACCCTACGAGCAGTACTTC
CASSIAEGPYEQYF
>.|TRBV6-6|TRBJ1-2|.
TGTGCCAGCAGTCCGAAACAAAGACAGCAGGGTTCCTATGGCTACACCTTC
CASSPKQRQQGSYGYTF
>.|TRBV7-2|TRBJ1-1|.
TGTGCCAGCAGCTTTCAAGTCCCAGGTGAAGCTTTCTTT
CASSFQVPGEAFF
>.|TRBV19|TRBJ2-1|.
TGTGCCAGTAGTACTAGGGCATCATACAATGAGCAGTTCTTC
CASSTRASYNEQFF